The clone carrying this TCR beta chain turned up a few times. The antigen is unknown. The sample is drawn from a study of radiotherapy plus CTLA-4 blockade in lung cancer. About the research overall: With 31% of patients having disease control, objective responses were seen in approximately 18%. Regarding the study as a whole: Interferon-beta, together with early blood T cell clone dynamics, reportedly best predicted response. Clones derived from tumor TCRs expanded in blood after radiotherapy plus ipilimumab.

Patients in the study, people with chemo-refractory metastatic non-small-cell lung cancer, received focal radiation plus ipilimumab CTLA-4 blockade. Germline V gene data show CDR1 as MNHEY and CDR2 as SMNVEV (reference sequence). Between the trimmed V and J ends, which lost 5 bases and 3 bases, there was a span of 10 bases. The CDR3 totals 14 residues. Here immunoSEQ multiplex PCR was the method, and the copy in TCRdb shows in-frame clones only, minus some. This table has about 68,000 clones, about 80% appearing once. This rearrangement joins TRBV27 to TRBJ1-4, with TRBD1 as a possible D gene (6 bases). The material sequenced was peripheral blood, taken from a patient treated with radiotherapy plus ipilimumab. The receptor was derived from a human donor with non-small cell lung cancer who had a complete response to radiotherapy plus ipilimumab. This CDR3 reads CASSRTASNEKLFF. Here the CDR3 DNA reads TGTGCCAGCAGTCGGACAGCGTCTAATGAAAAACTGTTTTTT.